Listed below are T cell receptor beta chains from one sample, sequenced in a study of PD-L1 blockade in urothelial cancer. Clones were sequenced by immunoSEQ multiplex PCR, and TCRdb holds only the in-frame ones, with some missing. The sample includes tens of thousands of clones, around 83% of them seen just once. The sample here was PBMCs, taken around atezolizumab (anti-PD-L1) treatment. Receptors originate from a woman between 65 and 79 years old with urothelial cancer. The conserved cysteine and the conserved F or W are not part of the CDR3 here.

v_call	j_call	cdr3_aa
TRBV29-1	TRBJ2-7	SVKGRDSIYEQY
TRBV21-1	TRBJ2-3	ASSIRTTSTDTQY
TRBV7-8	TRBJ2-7	ASSFSAGVAYEQY
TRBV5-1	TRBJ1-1	ASSLGTFRGTEAF
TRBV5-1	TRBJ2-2	ASRPDRAADTGELF
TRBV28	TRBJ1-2	ASTLPGANYGYT
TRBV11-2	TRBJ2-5	ASSPMGSQETQY
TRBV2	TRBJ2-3	ASLGVGTQY
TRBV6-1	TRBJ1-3	ASSVWAGSGNTIY
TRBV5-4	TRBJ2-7	ASSLVVRTGATYEQY
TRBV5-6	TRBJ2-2	ASSLAPGRGTGELF
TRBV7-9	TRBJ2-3	ASSLASVAGDTQY
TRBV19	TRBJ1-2	ASSRSDSHYGYT
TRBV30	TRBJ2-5	AWSPGLGYETQY
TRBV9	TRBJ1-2	ASSVQGAGYDGYT
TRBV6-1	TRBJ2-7	ASRPGQVSEQY
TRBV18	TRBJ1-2	ASSPRIQGPTNYGYT
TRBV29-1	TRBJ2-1	SVVHGTAFGKQF
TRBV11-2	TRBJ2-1	ASSDPGGTNEQF
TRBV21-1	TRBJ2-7	ASSEGTVPLSYEQY
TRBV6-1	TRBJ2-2	ATIWTVNTGELF
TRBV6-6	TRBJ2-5	ASRPIAKETQY
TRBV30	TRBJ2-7	AWSSGTGVVYEQY
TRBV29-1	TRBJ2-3	SVEEAASMPYTQY
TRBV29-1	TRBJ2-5	SVDEGGTGETQY
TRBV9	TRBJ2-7	ASSVGAGGRQPYEQY